This T cell receptor (beta chain) was sequenced during a study of blood T cells in healthy people across ages. The study, taken as a whole, reports: Relative to aged donors, long-lived donors carried more naive CD4+ cells and displayed higher diversity. Roughly linear declines in TCR beta diversity per million T cells occurred with age.

This clonotype is a singleton in its sample. The antigen remains unidentified. In germline, CDR1 is SGHTA, CDR2 FQGNSA. The CDR3 covers 17 residues. J was trimmed by 0 bases and V by 5 bases; bases with no gene match: 10. Per sample, at least 6 micrograms of total RNA were extracted. Together with a sample-barcoded 5' primer, a J-beta primer mix was included in a second PCR lasting roughly 6 to 12 cycles. TCRdb reprocessed the 5' RACE reads with MiXCR, giving one entry per CDR3 protein. The sample shows about 1.4 million distinct CDR3 sequences, approximately 59% of them seen only once. The chain combines TRBV7-2 with TRBJ2-1; 7 positions match TRBD1. This TCR was recovered from a man aged 18 to 30 in good health. The sequencing input was blood. CDR3 sequence reads: CASSLPRGGSSYNEQFF. CDR3 nucleotide sequence: TGTGCCAGCAGCCTACCTCGAGGGGGCAGCTCCTACAATGAGCAGTTCTTC.